Shown below are 23 T cell receptor beta chains from a single sample sequenced in a study of blood T cell repertoires in COVID-19. This table comes from immunoSEQ multiplex PCR, and its TCRdb copy is limited to in-frame clones, with some not included. The repertoire has about 110,000 clones, 88% of them found once; the top ten carry 2% to 3%. Sequenced: peripheral blood. The receptors stem from a human donor in a cohort sampled during active COVID-19.

The V call is TRBV5-1, the J call TRBJ1-6; maybe TRBD1 (6 bases). This CDR3 spans 15 amino acids. Looked up from germline, CDR1 is SGHRS and CDR2 is YFSETQ. V was trimmed by 1 base and J by 3 bases, leaving 8 bases between them. The CDR3 DNA sequence: TGCGCCAGCAGCTTGACAGGGAGCTATAATTCACCCCTCCACTTT. As protein: CASSLTGSYNSPLHF.

The chain recombines TRBV12-5 with TRBJ2-2; 11 nucleotides align to TRBD1. This CDR3 is 18 amino acids long. The ends lost 5 bases at V and 6 bases at J; junction bases unmatched: 14. Germline V lookup: CDR1 LGHNT, CDR2 FRNRAP. The CDR3 spells CASGLGQGVNGAPGELFF. CDR3 DNA: TGTGCTAGTGGTCTGGGACAGGGGGTTAACGGGGCGCCCGGGGAGCTGTTTTTT. Full variable domain (rest looked up from reference TRBV12-5 and TRBJ2-2): DARVTQTPRHKVTEMGQEVTMRCQPILGHNTVFWYRQTMMQGLELLAYFRNRAPLDDSGMPKDRFSAEMPDATLATLKIQPSEPRDSAVYFCASGLGQGVNGAPGELFFGEGSRLTVL.

The chain links TRBV18 to TRBJ2-7; TRBD1 agrees at 7 bases. The ends lost 0 bases at V and 3 bases at J; junction bases unmatched: 2. Germline CDR1 is KGHSH and CDR2 is LQKENI. The CDR3 contains 14 residues. CDR3 DNA sequence: TGTGCCAGCTCACCACCGGGACAGTACTACGAGCAGTACTTC. It specifies CASSPPGQYYEQYF.

This chain uses TRBV28 with TRBJ1-4; 8 bases line up with TRBD1. J lost 5 bases, V lost 6 bases, and 8 bases had no gene match. The CDR3 is 15 amino acids. CDR1 is MDHEN and CDR2 is SYDVKM in the germline V gene. CDR3 loop: CASSQQGERNEKLFF. As DNA, the CDR3 is TGTGCCAGCAGCCAACAGGGGGAGAGGAATGAAAAACTGTTTTTT.

CDR3 in amino acids: CSVVQGSNEKLFF. For the CDR3, the DNA is TGCAGCGTAGTACAGGGCTCCAACGAAAAACTGTTTTTT. V usage is TRBV29-1 and J usage is TRBJ1-4; a possible D gene is TRBD1 (6 bases). Germline CDR1 reads SQVTM; CDR2 reads ANQGSEA. CDR3 size: 13 residues. Deletions cut 6 bases from V and 8 bases from J, with 16 bases between. Filled out from reference TRBV29-1 and TRBJ1-4, the complete variable domain reads SAVISQKPSRDICQRGTSLTIQCQVDSQVTMMFWYRQQPGQSLTLIATANQGSEATYESGFVIDKFPISRPNLTFSTLTVSNMSPEDSSIYLCSVVQGSNEKLFFGSGTQLSVL.

The J gene is TRBJ2-5, the V gene TRBV29-1, with 8 bases aligning to TRBD2. This CDR3 is built from 15 residues. In germline, CDR1 is SQVTM, CDR2 ANQGSEA. J lost 5 bases, V lost 1 base, and 9 bases had no gene match. In nucleotides, the CDR3 is TGCAGCGTTGAAGCTAGCGGGCGAAGGATGGAGACCCAGTACTTC. It codes for CSVEASGRRMETQYF.

The chain joins TRBV7-8 to TRBJ2-2, with D possibly being TRBD1 (5 bases). Germline V gene lookup returns CDR1 SGHVS and CDR2 FQNEAQ. CDR3 length equals 14 residues. Between the trimmed V and J ends, which lost 6 bases and 1 base, there was a span of 9 bases. CDR3 nucleotides: TGTGCCAGCAGAAATACAGGGAACACCGGGGAGCTGTTTTTT. This gives the protein CASRNTGNTGELFF.

The chain has TRBV7-9 and TRBJ2-1; D is uncertain. In germline, CDR1 is SEHNR, CDR2 FQNEAQ (reference sequence). Trimming took 4 bases from V and 8 from J, leaving 15 bases between them. This CDR3 has 14 residues. The CDR3 sequence: CASSSDPNRHEQFF. CDR3 bases: TGTGCCAGCAGCTCAGATCCCAACAGACATGAGCAGTTCTTC.

This chain links TRBV6-6 with TRBJ2-1, with TRBD1 as a possible D gene (5 bases). The CDR3 is 13 residues long. V lost 2 bases and J lost 15, with 17 bases in between. Germline CDR1 is MNHNY and CDR2 is SVGAGI (reference sequence). The CDR3 reads CASSYVGGRVSFF. Written as DNA, the CDR3 is TGTGCCAGCAGTTACGTCGGCGGCAGGGTTTCGTTCTTC.

The chain carries TRBV29-1 and TRBJ2-3, with 12 bases fitting TRBD1. This CDR3 has 14 amino acids. Germline V lookup: CDR1 SQVTM, CDR2 ANQGSEA. The J segment lost 4 bases and the V segment lost 7 bases, leaving 6 bases of the junction unmatched. This CDR3 reads CSGTGTGGSDTQYF. The CDR3 DNA follows: TGCAGCGGAACCGGGACAGGGGGCTCAGATACGCAGTATTTT.

This clone was recorded once. V usage is TRBV5-1 and J usage is TRBJ2-5, with D hard to call. V was trimmed by 5 bases and J by 2 bases, leaving 13 bases between them. The CDR3 is made up of 14 amino acids. Germline CDR1 is SGHRS and CDR2 is YFSETQ. DNA for the CDR3: TGCGCCAGCAGTCACGGTTCAAGTCAAGAGACCCAGTACTTC. Its protein is CASSHGSSQETQYF.

The chain carries TRBV27 and TRBJ2-1; 7 positions match TRBD1. The J segment lost 8 bases and the V segment lost 4 bases, leaving 8 bases of the junction unmatched. Germline V gives CDR1 MNHEY, CDR2 SMNVEV (reference sequence). This CDR3 spans 14 amino acids. The CDR3 region is CASSSTDREHEQFF. The CDR3 nucleotides are TGTGCCAGCAGTTCCACCGACAGGGAGCATGAGCAGTTCTTC.

The chain employs TRBV15 and TRBJ2-2; 12 nucleotides match TRBD2. The CDR3 totals 15 residues. The germline gives CDR1 LNHNV, CDR2 YYDKDF (reference sequence). After removal of 3 bases from V and 5 bases from J, the junction contained 1 base not matched to a gene. In DNA, the CDR3 is TGTGCCACCAGCAGGACTAGCGGGAGAACCGGGGAGCTGTTTTTT. Translation: CATSRTSGRTGELFF. The variable domain in full, completed from reference TRBV15 and TRBJ2-2, reads DAMVIQNPRYQVTQFGKPVTLSCSQTLNHNVMYWYQQKSSQAPKLLFHYYDKDFNNEADTPDNFQSRRPNTSFCFLDIRSPGLGDTAMYLCATSRTSGRTGELFFGEGSRLTVL.

This rearrangement joins TRBV7-2 to TRBJ1-1, with 8 bases lining up with TRBD1. J was trimmed by 6 bases and V by 5 bases; bases with no gene match: 17. Per the germline V gene, CDR1 is SGHTA and CDR2 is FQGNSA. The CDR3 length is 17 residues. The CDR3 DNA sequence: TGTGCCAGCAGCCCTCCCCCGGGCAGGGGGCGAGAGGCTGAAGCTTTCTTT. Amino acid sequence: CASSPPPGRGREAEAFF.

The V call is TRBV30, the J call TRBJ2-1; D uncertain. CDR1 is GTSNPN and CDR2 is SVGIG in the germline V gene (reference sequence). CDR3 length: 10 amino acids. Trimming took off 7 bases at V and 5 bases at J, with 6 bases between the two ends. CDR3: CASGHNEQFF. The DNA of the CDR3 is TGTGCCTCAGGTCACAATGAGCAGTTCTTC.

The CDR3: CASSPATGNNSPLHF. Written as DNA, the CDR3 is TGTGCCAGCAGTCCAGCGACAGGGAATAATTCACCCCTCCACTTT. This chain links TRBV27 with TRBJ1-6, with TRBD1 matching 7 bases. J lost 5 bases, V lost 5 bases, and 6 bases had no gene match. CDR3 size: 15 residues. Germline CDR1 reads MNHEY; CDR2 reads SMNVEV (reference sequence).

The chain uses TRBV5-4 and TRBJ2-3; tentatively, D is TRBD1 (5 bases). The CDR3 has 15 residues. V dropped 0 bases and J dropped 8 bases, with 16 bases sitting between them. Per germline, CDR1 SGHNT and CDR2 YYREEE (reference sequence). The CDR3 sequence: CASSLANLYQGTQYF. Written as DNA, the CDR3 is TGTGCCAGCAGCTTGGCCAATCTGTACCAGGGTACGCAGTATTTT. The complete variable domain, with remaining parts taken from reference TRBV5-4 and TRBJ2-3, reads ETGVTQSPTHLIKTRGQQVTLRCSSQSGHNTVSWYQQALGQGPQFIFQYYREEENGRGNFPPRFSGLQFPNYSSELNVNALELDDSALYLCASSLANLYQGTQYFGPGTRLTVL.

The rearrangement joins TRBV5-1 to TRBJ1-1; D may be TRBD1 (5 bases). The CDR3 is 14 amino acids. The V end was cut by 4 bases, the J end by 5 bases, with 15 bases between. CDR1 SGHRS and CDR2 YFSETQ come from the germline V gene. The CDR3 sequence: CASSTPTGGTEAFF. The CDR3 DNA sequence: TGCGCCAGCAGCACTCCTACCGGGGGGACTGAAGCTTTCTTT.

The chain uses TRBV19 and TRBJ1-5; no clear D gene. Trimming stripped 1 base from V and 8 bases from J, with 6 bases between. CDR1 and CDR2 (germline): LNHDA, SQIVND (reference sequence). The CDR3 contains 12 residues. The CDR3 DNA follows: TGTGCCAGTAGTATAGGGCCAGAGCCCCAGCATTTT. This sequence encodes CASSIGPEPQHF. The full variable domain, rest sourced from reference TRBV19 and TRBJ1-5, is DGGITQSPKYLFRKEGQNVTLSCEQNLNHDAMYWYRQDPGQGLRLIYYSQIVNDFQKGDIAEGYSVSREKKESFPLTVTSAQKNPTAFYLCASSIGPEPQHFGDGTRLSIL.

The chain joins TRBV7-9 to TRBJ1-1; TRBD1 is a possible D gene (5 bases). The germline V gene encodes CDR1 SEHNR and CDR2 FQNEAQ (reference sequence). The V and J ends lost 4 bases and 7 bases respectively, with 10 bases between them. This CDR3 contains 12 residues. In nucleotides, the CDR3 is TGTGCCAGCAGCTCCTGGACACATGAAGCTTTCTTT. This codes for CASSSWTHEAFF.

CDR3 bases: TGTGCCACCAGTGATTGGCCTAAAGGACTAGCCGGCGGGGAGCTGTTTTTT. It encodes CATSDWPKGLAGGELFF. This chain uses TRBV24-1 with TRBJ2-2, with 8 bases identical to TRBD2. The germline gives CDR1 KGHDR, CDR2 SFDVKD. V lost 2 bases, J lost 7 bases, and 11 bases stayed unmatched. The CDR3 spans 17 residues.

The genes are TRBV10-2 and TRBJ2-3; 13 bases line up with TRBD2. Germline CDR1 is WSHSY and CDR2 is SAAADI. J was trimmed by 6 bases and V by 3 bases; bases with no gene match: 12. The length of the CDR3 is 18 residues. CDR3 region: CASSDILAGGPVGDTQYF. In nucleotides, the CDR3 is TGCGCCAGCAGTGATATACTAGCGGGAGGGCCGGTTGGGGATACGCAGTATTTT.

The rearrangement links TRBV5-5 to TRBJ1-2; 9 bases align to TRBD1. The ends lost 4 bases at V and 4 bases at J; junction bases unmatched: 14. Germline lookup yields CDR1 SGHKS and CDR2 YYEKEE (reference sequence). The CDR3 loop spans 17 amino acids. Written as DNA, the CDR3 is TGTGCCAGCAGCCCGGAAACCGACAGGGGGACTTTCTATGGCTACACCTTC. Protein sequence: CASSPETDRGTFYGYTF.